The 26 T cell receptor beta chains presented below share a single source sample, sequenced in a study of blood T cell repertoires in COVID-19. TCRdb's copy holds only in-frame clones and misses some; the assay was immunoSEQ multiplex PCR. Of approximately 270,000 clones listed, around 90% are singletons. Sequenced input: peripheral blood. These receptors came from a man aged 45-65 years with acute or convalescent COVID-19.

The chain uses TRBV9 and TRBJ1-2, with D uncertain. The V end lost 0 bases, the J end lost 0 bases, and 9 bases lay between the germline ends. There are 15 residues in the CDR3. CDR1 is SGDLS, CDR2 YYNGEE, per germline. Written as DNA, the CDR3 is TGTGCCAGCAGCGTAGGAGGGATATCTAACTATGGCTACACCTTC. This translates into CASSVGGISNYGYTF.

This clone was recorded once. CDR3 sequence (DNA): TGTGCCAGTAGCCCAGGGTATCGCACAGATACGCAGTATTTT. It encodes CASSPGYRTDTQYF. J is TRBJ2-3 and V is TRBV19; D possibly corresponds to TRBD1 (5 bases). From germline, CDR1 is LNHDA and CDR2 SQIVND (reference sequence). The length of the CDR3 is 14 residues. Trimming left V 6 bases short and J 1 base short, with 11 bases between.

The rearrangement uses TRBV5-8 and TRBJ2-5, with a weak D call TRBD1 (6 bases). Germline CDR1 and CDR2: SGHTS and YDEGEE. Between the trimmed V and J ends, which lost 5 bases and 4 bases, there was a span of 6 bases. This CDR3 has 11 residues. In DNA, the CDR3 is TGTGCCAGCAGGGGGGCAGAGACCCAGTACTTC. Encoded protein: CASRGAETQYF.

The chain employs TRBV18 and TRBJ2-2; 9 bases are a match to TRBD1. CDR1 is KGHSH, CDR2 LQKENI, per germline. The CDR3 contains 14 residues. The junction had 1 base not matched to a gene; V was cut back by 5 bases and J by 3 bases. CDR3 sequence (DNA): TGTGCCAGCTCATGGACAGGGGACACCGGGGAGCTGTTTTTT. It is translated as CASSWTGDTGELFF.

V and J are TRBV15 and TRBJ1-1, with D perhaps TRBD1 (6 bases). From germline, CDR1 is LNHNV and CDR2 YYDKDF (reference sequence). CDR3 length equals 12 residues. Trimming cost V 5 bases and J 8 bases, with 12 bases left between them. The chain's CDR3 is CATSPQGPEAFF. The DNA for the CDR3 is TGTGCCACCAGCCCCCAGGGGCCGGAAGCTTTCTTT.

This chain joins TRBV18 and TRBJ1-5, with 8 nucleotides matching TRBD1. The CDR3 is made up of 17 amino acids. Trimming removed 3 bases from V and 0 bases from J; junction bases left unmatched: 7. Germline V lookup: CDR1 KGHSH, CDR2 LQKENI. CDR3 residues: CASSPPTGDYSNQPQHF. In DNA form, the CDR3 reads TGTGCCAGCTCACCCCCGACAGGGGATTATAGCAATCAGCCCCAGCATTTT.

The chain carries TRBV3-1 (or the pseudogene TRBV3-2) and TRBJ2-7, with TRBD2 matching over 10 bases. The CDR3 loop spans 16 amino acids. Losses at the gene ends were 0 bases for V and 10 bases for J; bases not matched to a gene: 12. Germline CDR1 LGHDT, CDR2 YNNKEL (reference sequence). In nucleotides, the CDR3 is TGTGCCAGCAGCCAAGATCCGCTAGCGGGGGCCCCTACCCAGTACTTC. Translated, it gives CASSQDPLAGAPTQYF.

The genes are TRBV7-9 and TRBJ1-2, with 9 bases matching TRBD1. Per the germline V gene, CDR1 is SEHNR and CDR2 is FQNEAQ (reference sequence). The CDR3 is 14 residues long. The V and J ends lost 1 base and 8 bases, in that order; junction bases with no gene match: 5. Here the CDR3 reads CASSLGGTGRGYTF. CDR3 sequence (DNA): TGTGCCAGCAGCTTAGGAGGGACAGGGAGGGGCTACACCTTC.

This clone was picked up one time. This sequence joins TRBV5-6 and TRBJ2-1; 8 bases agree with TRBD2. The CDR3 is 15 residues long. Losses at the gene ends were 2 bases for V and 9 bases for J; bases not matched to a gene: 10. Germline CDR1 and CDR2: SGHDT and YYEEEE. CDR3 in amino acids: CASSFGTRFQGEQFF. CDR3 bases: TGTGCCAGCAGCTTTGGGACTAGGTTTCAGGGTGAGCAGTTCTTC.

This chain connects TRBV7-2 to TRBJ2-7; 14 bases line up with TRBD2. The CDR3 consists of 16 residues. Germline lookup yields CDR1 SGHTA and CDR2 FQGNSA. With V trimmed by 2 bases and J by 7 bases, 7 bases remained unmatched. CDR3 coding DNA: TGTGCCAGCAGCTTAAGGGGGGGACTAGCGGGGGAAGAGCAGTACTTC. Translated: CASSLRGGLAGEEQYF.

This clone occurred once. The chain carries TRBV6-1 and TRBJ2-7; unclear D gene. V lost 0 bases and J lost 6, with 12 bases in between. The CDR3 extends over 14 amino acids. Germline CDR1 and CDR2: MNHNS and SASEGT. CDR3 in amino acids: CASSEARGRPEQYF. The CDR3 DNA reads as TGTGCCAGCAGTGAAGCGCGTGGGCGCCCCGAGCAGTACTTC.

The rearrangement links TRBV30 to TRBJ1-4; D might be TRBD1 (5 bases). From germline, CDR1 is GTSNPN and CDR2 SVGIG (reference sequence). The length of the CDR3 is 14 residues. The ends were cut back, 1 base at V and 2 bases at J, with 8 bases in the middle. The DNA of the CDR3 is TGTGCCTGGAGTGGCAGGGCGACTAATGAAAAACTGTTTTTT. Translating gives CAWSGRATNEKLFF.

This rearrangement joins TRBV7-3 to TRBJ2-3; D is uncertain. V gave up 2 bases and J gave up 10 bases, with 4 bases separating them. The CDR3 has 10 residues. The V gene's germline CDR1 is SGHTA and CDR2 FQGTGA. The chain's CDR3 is CASSLEAQYF. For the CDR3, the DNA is TGTGCCAGCAGCTTAGAGGCGCAGTATTTT.

For the CDR3, the DNA is TGTGCCAGCAGCCCCTACTCTGGCTCTGGAAACACCATATATTTT. This gives the protein CASSPYSGSGNTIYF. This chain joins TRBV11-2 and TRBJ1-3; D is unclear. Trimming stripped 5 bases from V and 0 bases from J, with 11 bases between. Germline loops: CDR1 SGHAT, CDR2 FQNNGV. The CDR3 spans 15 residues.

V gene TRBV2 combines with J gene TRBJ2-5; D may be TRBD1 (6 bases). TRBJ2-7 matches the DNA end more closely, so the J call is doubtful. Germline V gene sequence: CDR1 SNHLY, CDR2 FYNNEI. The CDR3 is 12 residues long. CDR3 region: CASTGDGYEQYF. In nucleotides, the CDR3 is TGTGCCAGCACAGGGGATGGTTACGAGCAGTACTTC.

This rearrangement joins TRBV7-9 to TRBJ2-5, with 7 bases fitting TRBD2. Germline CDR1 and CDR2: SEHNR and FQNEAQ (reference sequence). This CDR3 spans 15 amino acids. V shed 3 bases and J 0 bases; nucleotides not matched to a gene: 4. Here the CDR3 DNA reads TGTGCCAGCAGCTTGGGGCTAGCGGACCAAGAGACCCAGTACTTC. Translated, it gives CASSLGLADQETQYF.

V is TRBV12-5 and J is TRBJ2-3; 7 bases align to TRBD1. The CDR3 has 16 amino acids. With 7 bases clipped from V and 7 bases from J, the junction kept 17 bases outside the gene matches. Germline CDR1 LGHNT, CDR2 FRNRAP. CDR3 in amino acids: CASAFPGTARGYTQYF. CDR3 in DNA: TGTGCTAGTGCTTTCCCCGGGACAGCCCGTGGATATACGCAGTATTTT. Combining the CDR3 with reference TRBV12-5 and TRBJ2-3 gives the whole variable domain DARVTQTPRHKVTEMGQEVTMRCQPILGHNTVFWYRQTMMQGLELLAYFRNRAPLDDSGMPKDRFSAEMPDATLATLKIQPSEPRDSAVYFCASAFPGTARGYTQYFGPGTRLTVL.

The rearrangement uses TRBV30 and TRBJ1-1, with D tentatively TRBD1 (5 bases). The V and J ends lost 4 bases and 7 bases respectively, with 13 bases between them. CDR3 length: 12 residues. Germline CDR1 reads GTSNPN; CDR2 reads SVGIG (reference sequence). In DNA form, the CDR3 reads TGTGCCTGGAACAACAGGCGTCATGAAGCTTTCTTT. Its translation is CAWNNRRHEAFF.

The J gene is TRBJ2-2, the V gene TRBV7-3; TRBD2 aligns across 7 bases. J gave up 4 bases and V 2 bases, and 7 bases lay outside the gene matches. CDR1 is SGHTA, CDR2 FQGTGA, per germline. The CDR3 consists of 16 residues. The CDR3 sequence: CASSLVQAGVTGELFF. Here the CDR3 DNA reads TGTGCCAGCAGCTTAGTTCAGGCGGGGGTCACCGGGGAGCTGTTTTTT.

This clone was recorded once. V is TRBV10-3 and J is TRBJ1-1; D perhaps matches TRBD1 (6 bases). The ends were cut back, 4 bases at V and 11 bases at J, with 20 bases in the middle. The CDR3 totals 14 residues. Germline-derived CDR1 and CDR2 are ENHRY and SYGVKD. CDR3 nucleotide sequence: TGTGCCATCAGTGCATTAAACAGGGTCCCTGTTGCTTTCTTT. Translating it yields CAISALNRVPVAFF.

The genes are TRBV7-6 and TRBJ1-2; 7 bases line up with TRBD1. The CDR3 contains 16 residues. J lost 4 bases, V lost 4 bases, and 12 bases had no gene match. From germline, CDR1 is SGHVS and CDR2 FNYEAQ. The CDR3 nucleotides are TGTGCCAGCAGCTCCCAATCCGCGACAGGGATCTATGGCTACACCTTC. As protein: CASSSQSATGIYGYTF.

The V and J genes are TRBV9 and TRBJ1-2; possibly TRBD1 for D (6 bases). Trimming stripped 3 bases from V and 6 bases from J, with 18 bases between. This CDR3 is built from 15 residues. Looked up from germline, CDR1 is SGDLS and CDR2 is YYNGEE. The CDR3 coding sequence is TGTGCCAGCAGCGAGGGGGTTTGGGGTAATAATGGCTACACCTTC. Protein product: CASSEGVWGNNGYTF.

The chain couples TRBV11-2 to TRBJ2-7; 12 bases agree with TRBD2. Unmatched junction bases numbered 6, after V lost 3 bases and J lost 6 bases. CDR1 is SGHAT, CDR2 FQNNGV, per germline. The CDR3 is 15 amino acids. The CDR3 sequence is CASSFKPGLAGEQYF. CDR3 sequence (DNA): TGTGCCAGCAGCTTTAAACCGGGACTAGCGGGCGAGCAGTACTTC.

CDR3 protein: CASSPVVTSAKNIQYF. The CDR3 DNA reads as TGCGCCAGCAGCCCGGTCGTTACTTCAGCCAAAAACATTCAGTACTTC. The chain recombines TRBV5-1 with TRBJ2-4; D not certain. Trimming left V 4 bases short and J 0 bases short, with 14 bases between. Germline assignment: CDR1 SGHRS and CDR2 YFSETQ. The CDR3 extends over 16 amino acids.

The CDR3 coding sequence is TGTGCCAGCAGTGAAGGGGGGCCGGCTAATGAAAAACTGTTTTTT. The encoded protein is CASSEGGPANEKLFF. The V call is TRBV2, the J call TRBJ1-4; perhaps TRBD1 as D (6 bases). Germline assignment: CDR1 SNHLY and CDR2 FYNNEI. Trimming left V 1 base short and J 3 bases short, with 9 bases between. The CDR3 is made up of 15 amino acids. Looking up the rest from reference TRBV2 and TRBJ1-4 gives the full variable domain: EPEVTQTPSHQVTQMGQEVILRCVPISNHLYFYWYRQILGQKVEFLVSFYNNEISEKSEIFDDQFSVERPDGSNFTLKIRSTKLEDSAMYFCASSEGGPANEKLFFGSGTQLSVL.

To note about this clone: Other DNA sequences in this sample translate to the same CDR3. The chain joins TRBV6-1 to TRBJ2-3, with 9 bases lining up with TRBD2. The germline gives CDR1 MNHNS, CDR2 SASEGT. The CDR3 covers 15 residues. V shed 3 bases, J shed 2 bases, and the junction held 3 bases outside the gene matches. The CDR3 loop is CASSEAGGPTDTQYF. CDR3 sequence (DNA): TGTGCCAGCAGTGAGGCGGGGGGGCCCACAGATACGCAGTATTTT.